A single T cell receptor beta chain is shown here with its context. Its antigen is currently unknown. V was pared by 2 bases and J by 10 bases, with 18 bases between. This CDR3 is 14 amino acids long. CDR1 SGHNT and CDR2 YYREEE come from the germline V gene (reference sequence). Produced via immunoSEQ multiplex PCR; TCRdb's table is partial and in-frame only. Of about 83,000 clones detected, roughly 82% appear once; the ten largest clones hold approximately 9%. The record originates from a study of T cell responses to AZD1222 COVID-19 vaccine. Notes on the study in general: Donors were mostly white British, more females; clonal diversity possibly underestimated.

This TCR was sampled from an adult in good health. The chain recombines TRBV5-4 with TRBJ1-1; TRBD1 is a possible D gene (6 bases). The starting material was peripheral blood, obtained on day 0 of AZD1222 vaccination. This CDR3 is CASSFNRDISGAFF. CDR3 nucleotides: TGTGCCAGCAGCTTCAACCGGGACATCTCTGGAGCTTTCTTT.